The entry below gives a single T cell receptor (beta chain) sequence along with its context. V lost 1 base and J 4 bases, leaving 7 bases between the germline ends. The CDR3 contains 14 residues. Germline CDR1 reads LNHDA; CDR2 reads SQIVND (reference sequence). Here immunoSEQ multiplex PCR was the method, and the copy in TCRdb shows in-frame clones only, minus some. The repertoire holds 30,000 to 40,000 clones, 89% seen once, with roughly an eighth in the top ten. The data belong to a study of regulatory and conventional T cells in RAG deficiency. These data are also associated with another study on regulatory T cells. That source reports: Primers: 52 TRBV forward and 13 TRBJ reverse.

Material: CD8+ T cells sorted from blood. The V and J genes are TRBV19 and TRBJ2-2; the D is unclear. This receptor was taken from a human donor in good health. The CDR3 coding sequence is TGTGCCAGTAGTATAGGTTCAGGCACCGGGGAGCTGTTTTTT. Translation: CASSIGSGTGELFF.